This is a list of T cell receptor beta chains from one sample in a study of CD8+ T cells in alopecia areata. This table comes from immunoSEQ multiplex PCR, and its TCRdb copy is limited to in-frame clones, with some not included. Among approximately 160,000 clones, approximately 60% were seen once, and the ten largest hold approximately 15%. The sequencing used CD4+ T cells sorted from blood, collected at week 24, from a patient treated with tofacitinib. These receptors came from a human donor with alopecia areata. CDR3s include the opening cysteine and the closing phenylalanine or tryptophan.

v_gene,j_gene,CDR3aa
TRBV29-1,TRBJ1-2,CSVEDPTGGVAYGYTF
TRBV29-1,TRBJ2-2,CSVAGQQGSGELFF
TRBV18,TRBJ1-1,CASSPPSARTEAFF
TRBV6-5,TRBJ2-7,CASSPNFSYEQYF
TRBV6-1,TRBJ2-7,CASTWTGSNYEQYF
TRBV4-2,TRBJ1-2,CASSYETGDYGYTF
TRBV10-3,TRBJ1-5,CAISGGGGNQPQHF
TRBV11-2,TRBJ1-4,CASSLGTGPNEKLFF
TRBV7-2,TRBJ2-7,CASSLAQGASEQYF
TRBV29-1,TRBJ2-5,CSVEGQQETQYF
TRBV7-2,TRBJ1-5,CASSPDSSNQPQHF
TRBV30,TRBJ1-5,CAWSVRGDQPQHF
TRBV6-1,TRBJ1-2,CASSLGPDYGYTF
TRBV18,TRBJ2-7,CASSPGTTYEQYF
TRBV6-1,TRBJ1-1,CASSATGGNTEAFF
TRBV5-1,TRBJ1-2,CASSLSGRAGGGYTF
TRBV5-6,TRBJ1-5,CASSLGAGGQPQHF
TRBV2,TRBJ2-3,CASTYTDTQYF
TRBV2,TRBJ2-3,CASSAGGGPLTDTQYF
TRBV7-9,TRBJ2-3,CASKQGRGTDTQYF
TRBV6-5,TRBJ1-2,CASSNNRVGYTF
TRBV4-1,TRBJ1-1,CASSQQPRVGNTEAFF
TRBV5-1,TRBJ2-1,CASSLEVASGVYEQFF
TRBV4-1,TRBJ2-5,CASSLPTETQYF
TRBV30,TRBJ1-1,CAWSPGGYPEAFF
TRBV27,TRBJ2-6,CASRALLTPAGANVLTF
TRBV29-1,TRBJ2-7,CSVVTSPVYEQYF
TRBV27,TRBJ2-2,CASSSDGRNTGELFF
TRBV29-1,TRBJ1-1,CSVRGAMNTEAFF
TRBV13,TRBJ1-1,CASSLKMNTEAFF
TRBV2,TRBJ2-1,CASSRTTKRFF
TRBV5-4,TRBJ2-1,CASSQTGGVDNEQFF
TRBV5-1,TRBJ2-1,CASSLKPRDSYNEQFF
TRBV5-6,TRBJ1-2,CASSRALRGYGYTF
TRBV5-1,TRBJ1-5,CASSETGVGNQPQHF
TRBV14,TRBJ2-3,CASSQGWGTADTQYF
TRBV7-2,TRBJ2-1,CATGVWDGNEQFF
TRBV7-2,TRBJ2-1,CASSLLRINEQFF
TRBV2,TRBJ2-2,CASSEIGQPTGELFF
TRBV30,TRBJ1-3,CAWSVQQLSGNTIYF
TRBV9,TRBJ2-2,CASSLHTGELFF
TRBV29-1,TRBJ1-1,CSVGRRDREAFF
TRBV29-1,TRBJ2-7,CSVGEAFNEQYF
TRBV2,TRBJ2-7,CASSQYGTAYEQYF
TRBV7-8,TRBJ2-1,CASSRPGLAGLNEQFF
TRBV6-1,TRBJ1-5,CASSDRVPQHF
TRBV6-5,TRBJ2-7,CASSRQGRSYEQYF